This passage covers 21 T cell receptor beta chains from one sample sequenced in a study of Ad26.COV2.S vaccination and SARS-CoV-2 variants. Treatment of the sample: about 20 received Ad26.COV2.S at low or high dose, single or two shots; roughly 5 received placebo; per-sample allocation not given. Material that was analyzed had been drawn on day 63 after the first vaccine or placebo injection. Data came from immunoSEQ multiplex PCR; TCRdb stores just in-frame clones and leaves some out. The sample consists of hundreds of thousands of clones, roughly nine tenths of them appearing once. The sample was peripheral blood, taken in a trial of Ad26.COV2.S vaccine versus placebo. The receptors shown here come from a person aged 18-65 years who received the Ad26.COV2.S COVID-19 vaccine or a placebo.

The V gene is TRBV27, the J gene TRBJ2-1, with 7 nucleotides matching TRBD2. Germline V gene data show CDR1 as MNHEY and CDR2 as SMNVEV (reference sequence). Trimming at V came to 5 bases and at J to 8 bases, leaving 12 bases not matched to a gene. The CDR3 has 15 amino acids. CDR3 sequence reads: CASSPLGGGVDEQFF. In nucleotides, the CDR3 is TGTGCCAGCAGTCCGTTGGGGGGAGGGGTTGATGAGCAGTTCTTC.

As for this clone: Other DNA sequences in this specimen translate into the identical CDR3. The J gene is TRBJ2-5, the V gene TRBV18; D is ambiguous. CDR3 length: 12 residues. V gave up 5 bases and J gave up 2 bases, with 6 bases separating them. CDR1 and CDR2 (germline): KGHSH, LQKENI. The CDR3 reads CASSGVQETQYF. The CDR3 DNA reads TGTGCCAGCTCAGGAGTTCAAGAGACCCAGTACTTC.

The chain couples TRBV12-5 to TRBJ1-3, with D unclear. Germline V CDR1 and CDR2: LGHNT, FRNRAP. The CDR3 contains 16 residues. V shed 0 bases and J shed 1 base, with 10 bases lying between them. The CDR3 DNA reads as TGTGCTAGTGGTTTGGTGCTCCCAAAATCTGGAAACACCATATATTTT. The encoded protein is CASGLVLPKSGNTIYF.

The CDR3 region has the DNA TGCGCCAGCAGCTTGGTGGTAGTATCTGAGCAGTTCTTC. Protein product: CASSLVVVSEQFF. The rearrangement uses TRBV5-1 and TRBJ2-1; D gene uncertain. Germline values: CDR1 SGHRS, CDR2 YFSETQ. The CDR3 length is 13 residues. V lost 0 bases to trimming and J lost 9 bases, with 10 bases between them.

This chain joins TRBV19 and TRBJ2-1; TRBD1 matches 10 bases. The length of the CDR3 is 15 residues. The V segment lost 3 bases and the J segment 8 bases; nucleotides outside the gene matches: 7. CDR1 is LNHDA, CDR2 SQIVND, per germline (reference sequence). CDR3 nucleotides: TGTGCCAGTAGTATCGGGACAGGGGTAAGGGATGAGCAGTTCTTC. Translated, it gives CASSIGTGVRDEQFF.

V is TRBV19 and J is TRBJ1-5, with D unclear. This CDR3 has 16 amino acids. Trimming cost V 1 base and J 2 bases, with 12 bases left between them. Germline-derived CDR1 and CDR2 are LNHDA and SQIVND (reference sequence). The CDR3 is CASSIGKGNGNQPQHF. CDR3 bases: TGTGCCAGTAGTATAGGAAAGGGTAACGGCAATCAGCCCCAGCATTTT. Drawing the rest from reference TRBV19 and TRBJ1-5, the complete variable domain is DGGITQSPKYLFRKEGQNVTLSCEQNLNHDAMYWYRQDPGQGLRLIYYSQIVNDFQKGDIAEGYSVSREKKESFPLTVTSAQKNPTAFYLCASSIGKGNGNQPQHFGDGTRLSIL.

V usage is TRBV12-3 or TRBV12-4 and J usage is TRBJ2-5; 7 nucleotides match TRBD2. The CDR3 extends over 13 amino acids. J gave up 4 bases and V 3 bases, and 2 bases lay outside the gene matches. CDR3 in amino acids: CASSFSGVETQYF. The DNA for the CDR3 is TGTGCCAGCAGTTTCAGCGGGGTAGAGACCCAGTACTTC.

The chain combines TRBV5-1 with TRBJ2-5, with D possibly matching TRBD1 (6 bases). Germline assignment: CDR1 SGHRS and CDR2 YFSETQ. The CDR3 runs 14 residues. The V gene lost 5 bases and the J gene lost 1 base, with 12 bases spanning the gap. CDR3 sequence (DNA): TGCGCCAGCAGTCGGGACATCCCCCAAGAGACCCAGTACTTC. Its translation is CASSRDIPQETQYF. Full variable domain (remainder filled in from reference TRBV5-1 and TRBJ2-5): KAGVTQTPRYLIKTRGQQVTLSCSPISGHRSVSWYQQTPGQGLQFLFEYFSETQRNKGNFPGRFSGRQFSNSRSEMNVSTLELGDSALYLCASSRDIPQETQYFGPGTRLLVL.

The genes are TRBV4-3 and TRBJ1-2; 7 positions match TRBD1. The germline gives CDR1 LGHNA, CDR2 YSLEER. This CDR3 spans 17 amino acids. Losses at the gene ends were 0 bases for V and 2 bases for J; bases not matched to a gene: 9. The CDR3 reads CASSQDRTGFLNYGYTF. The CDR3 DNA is TGCGCCAGCAGCCAAGATAGGACAGGCTTCTTGAACTATGGCTACACCTTC.

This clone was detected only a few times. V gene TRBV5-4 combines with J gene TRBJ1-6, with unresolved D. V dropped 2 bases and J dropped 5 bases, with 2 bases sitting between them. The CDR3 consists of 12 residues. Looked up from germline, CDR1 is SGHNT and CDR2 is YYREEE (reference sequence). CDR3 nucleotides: TGTGCCAGCAGCTTAAATAATTCACCCCTCCACTTT. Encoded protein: CASSLNNSPLHF. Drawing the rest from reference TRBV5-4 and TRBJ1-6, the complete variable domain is ETGVTQSPTHLIKTRGQQVTLRCSSQSGHNTVSWYQQALGQGPQFIFQYYREEENGRGNFPPRFSGLQFPNYSSELNVNALELDDSALYLCASSLNNSPLHFGNGTRLTVT.

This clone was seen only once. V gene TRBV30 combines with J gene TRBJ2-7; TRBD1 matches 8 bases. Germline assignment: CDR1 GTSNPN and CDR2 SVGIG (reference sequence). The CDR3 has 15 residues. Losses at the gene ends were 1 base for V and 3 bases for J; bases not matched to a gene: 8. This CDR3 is CAWSADRGGNYEQYF. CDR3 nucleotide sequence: TGTGCCTGGAGTGCAGACAGGGGTGGGAACTACGAGCAGTACTTC.

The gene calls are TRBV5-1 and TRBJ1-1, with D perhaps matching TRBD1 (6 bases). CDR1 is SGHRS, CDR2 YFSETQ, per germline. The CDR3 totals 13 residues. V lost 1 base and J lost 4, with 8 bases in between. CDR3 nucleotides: TGCGCCAGCAGCTTGTGGGGGCCCACTGAAGCTTTCTTT. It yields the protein CASSLWGPTEAFF.

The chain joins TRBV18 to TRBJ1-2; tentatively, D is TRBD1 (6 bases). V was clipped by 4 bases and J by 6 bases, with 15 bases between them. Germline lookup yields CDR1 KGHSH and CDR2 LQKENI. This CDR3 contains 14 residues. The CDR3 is CASSQRDRTDGYTF. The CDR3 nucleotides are TGTGCCAGCTCACAGCGTGACAGGACGGATGGCTACACCTTC.

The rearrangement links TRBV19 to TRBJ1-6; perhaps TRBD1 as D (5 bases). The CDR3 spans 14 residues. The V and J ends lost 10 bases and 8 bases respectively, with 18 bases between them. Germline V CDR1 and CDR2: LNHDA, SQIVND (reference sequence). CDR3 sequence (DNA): TGTGCCACTACTGACAGTAGGCTGGATTCACCCCTCCACTTT. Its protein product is CATTDSRLDSPLHF.

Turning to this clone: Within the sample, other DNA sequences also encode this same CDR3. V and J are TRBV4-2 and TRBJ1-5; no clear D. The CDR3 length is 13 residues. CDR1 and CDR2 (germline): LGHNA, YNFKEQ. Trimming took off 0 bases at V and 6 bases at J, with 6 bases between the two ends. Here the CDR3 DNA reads TGTGCCAGCAGCCAAGATGAAGGTCAGCCCCAGCATTTT. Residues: CASSQDEGQPQHF.

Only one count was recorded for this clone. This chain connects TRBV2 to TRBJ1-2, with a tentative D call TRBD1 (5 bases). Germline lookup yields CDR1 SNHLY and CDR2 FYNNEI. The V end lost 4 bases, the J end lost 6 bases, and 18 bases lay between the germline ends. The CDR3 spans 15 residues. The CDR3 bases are TGTGCCAGCAGTGCAGCCCAGGGACCGTACGATGGCTACACCTTC. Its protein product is CASSAAQGPYDGYTF. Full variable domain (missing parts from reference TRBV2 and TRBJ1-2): EPEVTQTPSHQVTQMGQEVILRCVPISNHLYFYWYRQILGQKVEFLVSFYNNEISEKSEIFDDQFSVERPDGSNFTLKIRSTKLEDSAMYFCASSAAQGPYDGYTFGSGTRLTVV.

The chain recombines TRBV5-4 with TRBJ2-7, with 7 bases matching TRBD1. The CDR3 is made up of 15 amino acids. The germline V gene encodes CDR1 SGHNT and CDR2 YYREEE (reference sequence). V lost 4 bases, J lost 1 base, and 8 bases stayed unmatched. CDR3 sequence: CASSSRDRFSYEQYF. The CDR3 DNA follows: TGTGCCAGCAGCAGCCGGGACAGATTTTCCTACGAGCAGTACTTC.

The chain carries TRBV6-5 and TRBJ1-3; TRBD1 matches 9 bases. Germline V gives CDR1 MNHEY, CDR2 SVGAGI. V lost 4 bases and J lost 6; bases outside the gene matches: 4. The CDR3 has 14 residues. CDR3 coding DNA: TGTGCCAGCAGTTGGGGACAGGGTTCAAACACCATATATTTT. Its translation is CASSWGQGSNTIYF.

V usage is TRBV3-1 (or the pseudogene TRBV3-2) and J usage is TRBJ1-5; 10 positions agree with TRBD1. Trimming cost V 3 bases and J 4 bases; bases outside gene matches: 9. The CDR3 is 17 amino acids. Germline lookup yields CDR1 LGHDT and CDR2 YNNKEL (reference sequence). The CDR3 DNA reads TGTGCCAGCAGCCACTCCGGGACAGGGGTTGCAAATCAGCCCCAGCATTTT. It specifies CASSHSGTGVANQPQHF.

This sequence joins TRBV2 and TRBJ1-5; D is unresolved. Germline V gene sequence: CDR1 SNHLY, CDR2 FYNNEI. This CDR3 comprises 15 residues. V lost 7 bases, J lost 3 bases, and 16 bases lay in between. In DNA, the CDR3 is TGTGCCAGCACCTTGACGGCTCAACCCAATCAGCCCCAGCATTTT. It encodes CASTLTAQPNQPQHF.

The CDR3 DNA reads as TGTGCCTGGAGTCGACAGGAGCTGTTTTTT. Its translation is CAWSRQELFF. This chain connects TRBV30 to TRBJ2-2; D not resolved. V was trimmed by 2 bases and J by 10 bases, leaving 5 bases between them. CDR3 size: 10 residues. Germline V gives CDR1 GTSNPN, CDR2 SVGIG (reference sequence).